This T cell receptor (beta chain) is drawn from a study of blood T cells in healthy people across ages. Across the whole study: About one barcoded beta molecule was captured per two T cells (by template switching).

Primed by a sample-barcoded 5' primer and a J-beta primer mix, a second PCR proceeded for 7 to 11 cycles. A single record per CDR3 protein comes from TCRdb applying MiXCR to the 5' RACE reads. The sample has about 1.8 million distinct CDR3 sequences; approximately 50% are singletons. Study outcomes and limitations: In older individuals, TCR beta diversity per million T cells was lower, falling roughly linearly with age. Changes seen in expanded clonotypes were possibly confounded by donor CMV status left unknown.

Germline V CDR1 and CDR2: LNHDA, SQIVND (reference sequence). Trimming cost V 6 bases and J 6 bases, with 21 bases left between them. CDR3 size: 16 residues. In this sample, this clonotype turned up once. Antigen unknown. This clonotype was sampled from a woman between 35 and 50 years old in good health. Sequencing was carried out using blood. The chain employs TRBV19 and TRBJ2-4; a possible D gene is TRBD2 (5 bases). This CDR3 is CASSPLAGTRGNIQYF. In DNA form, the CDR3 reads TGTGCCAGTAGCCCTCTTGCTGGTACCCGGGGAAACATTCAGTACTTC.